These T cell receptor beta chains were read from a single sample in a study of CD8+CD57+ T cells in acquired aplastic anemia. TCRdb re-called the reads through MiXCR, storing one row per CDR3 protein. Among hundreds of thousands of distinct CDR3 sequences, 55% to 70% were seen once, and the ten largest hold under 5%. The sequencing sample was made of sorted CD4+, CD8+, or CD8+CD57+ T cells (not recorded which) from PBMCs. The source of these receptors is a human donor in good health, serving as a control. The conserved cysteine and the conserved F or W are not part of the CDR3 here.

v_call cdr3_aa
TRBV5-5 ASSVTGGPPAGGYT
TRBV12-3/TRBV12-4 ASSARGVGTIY
TRBV5-1 ASSETGLNTEAF
TRBV6-5 ASRTRDNRHEQF
TRBV20-1 SAIPTSGSTLF
TRBV2 ASPTREGGVGYT
TRBV2 ASTLNPGPSSGNTIY
TRBV7-2 ASSKDRYGYT
TRBV15 ATSRDRNRAGELF
TRBV9 ASSVGDTASPLH
TRBV19 ASSIGGLGFNEQF
TRBV2 ASSCTPLTFEQY
TRBV20-1 SATYYTDTQY
TRBV5-5 AGSIGRDQETQY
TRBV7-4 ASSLLGGADDSPLH
TRBV7-3 ASGLAGANEQF
TRBV11-2 ASSRDAGVSSCEQY
TRBV15 VSSTGLGRQETQY
TRBV7-9 ASSPDRGENSPH
TRBV3-1 ASSQGASYEQY
TRBV12-3/TRBV12-4 ASRGTGGQETQY
TRBV19 ASSIEPFTH
TRBV30 AWSHRDREGYGYT
TRBV7-7 ASSLLAGDSYEQY
TRBV7-8 ASSEGDRVESGGLF
TRBV19 ASKANGRTDTQY
TRBV7-9 ASSPYRGSSYNSPLH
TRBV4-2 ASSQEGGNTGELF
TRBV7-2 ASSLLATRNTEAT
TRBV20-1 SAGNVGRGNTEAF
TRBV12-3/TRBV12-4 ASSLDRGQGEAF
TRBV12-3/TRBV12-4 ASKIQGYAEAF
TRBV5-1 ASSLGGTGTYNEQF
TRBV5-1 ASSPSDGDTEAF
TRBV7-3 ASSLMPGQYAEAF
TRBV5-4 ASSLVSRVSYEQY
TRBV10-2 ASSEGQANTGELF
TRBV5-1 ASSLAGGSYNSPLH
TRBV6-5 ASSYQRGENEKLF
TRBV20-1 SARDTAGDYEQY
TRBV12-3/TRBV12-4 ASSESDLSGYT
TRBV9 ASGHGAETGYS
TRBV4-2 ASSLQPGGVSEKLF
TRBV7-2 ASSLRGSQTVGELF
TRBV20-1 SVPHPQLANYGYT
TRBV7-3 ASGSKGKASDAQY
TRBV10-2 ASSTQSGASPLH
TRBV5-1 ASSLYRGNVNEQF
TRBV7-9 ASSFRRSVREKLF
TRBV2 ASSEAVGGAEAF
TRBV7-2 ASSLARNEKTESF
TRBV15 ATSRLTGGDNEQF
TRBV7-9 ASTNWERLGLHHT
TRBV11-3 ASSETSVQETQY
TRBV7-9 ASSPDPTGEYGYT